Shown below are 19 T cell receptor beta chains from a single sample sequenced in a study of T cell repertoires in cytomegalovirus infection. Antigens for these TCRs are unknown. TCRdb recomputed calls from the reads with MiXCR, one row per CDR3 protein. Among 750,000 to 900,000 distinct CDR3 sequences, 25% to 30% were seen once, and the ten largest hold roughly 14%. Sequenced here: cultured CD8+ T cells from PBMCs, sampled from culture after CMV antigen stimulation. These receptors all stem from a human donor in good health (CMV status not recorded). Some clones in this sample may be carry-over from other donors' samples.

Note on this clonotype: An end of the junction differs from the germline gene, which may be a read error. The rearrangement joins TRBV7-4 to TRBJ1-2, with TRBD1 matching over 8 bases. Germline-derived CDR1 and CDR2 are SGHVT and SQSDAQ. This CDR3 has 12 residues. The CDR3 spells CASKDRAYGYIF. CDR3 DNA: TGTGCCAGCAAGGACAGGGCATATGGCTACATCTTC.

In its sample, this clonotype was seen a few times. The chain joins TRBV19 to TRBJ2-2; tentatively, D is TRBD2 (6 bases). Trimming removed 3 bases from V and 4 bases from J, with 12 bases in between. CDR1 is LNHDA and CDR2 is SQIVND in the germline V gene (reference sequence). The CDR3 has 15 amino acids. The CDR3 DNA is TGTGCCAGTAGTATCAACGGGGGACCCACCGGGGAGCTGTTTTTT. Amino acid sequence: CASSINGGPTGELFF.

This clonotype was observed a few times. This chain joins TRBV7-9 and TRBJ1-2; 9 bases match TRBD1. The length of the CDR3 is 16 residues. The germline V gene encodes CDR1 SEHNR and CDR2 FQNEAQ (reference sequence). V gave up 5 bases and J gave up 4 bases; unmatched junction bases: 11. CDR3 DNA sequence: TGTGCCAGCAGCGGACACCGGGACAGGGTAGGCTATGGCTACACCTTC. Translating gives CASSGHRDRVGYGYTF. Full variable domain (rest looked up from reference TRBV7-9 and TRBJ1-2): DTGVSQNPRHKITKRGQNVTFRCDPISEHNRLYWYRQTLGQGPEFLTYFQNEAQLEKSRLLSDRFSAERPKGSFSTLEIQRTEQGDSAMYLCASSGHRDRVGYGYTFGSGTRLTVV.

DNA for the CDR3: TGCGCCAGCAGCTTGGTAGTACCTAGTAGCACAGATACGCAGTATTTT. It encodes CASSLVVPSSTDTQYF. The V gene is TRBV5-1, the J gene TRBJ2-3; D gene uncertain. CDR1 and CDR2 (germline): SGHRS, YFSETQ. CDR3 length equals 16 residues. The V end lost 0 bases, the J end lost 0 bases, and 11 bases lay between the germline ends.

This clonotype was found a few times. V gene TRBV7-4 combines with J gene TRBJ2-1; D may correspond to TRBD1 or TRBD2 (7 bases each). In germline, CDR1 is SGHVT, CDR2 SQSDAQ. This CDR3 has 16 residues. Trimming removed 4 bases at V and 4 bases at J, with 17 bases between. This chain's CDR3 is CASSSRGGGGYNEQFF. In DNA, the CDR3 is TGTGCCAGCAGCTCTAGAGGGGGCGGGGGATACAATGAGCAGTTCTTC. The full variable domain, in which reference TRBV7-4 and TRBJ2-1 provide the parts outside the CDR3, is GAGVSQSPRYKVAKRGRDVALRCDSISGHVTLYWYRQTLGQGSEVLTYSQSDAQRDKSGRPSGRFSAERPERSVSTLKIQRTEQGDSAVYLCASSSRGGGGYNEQFFGPGTRLTVL.

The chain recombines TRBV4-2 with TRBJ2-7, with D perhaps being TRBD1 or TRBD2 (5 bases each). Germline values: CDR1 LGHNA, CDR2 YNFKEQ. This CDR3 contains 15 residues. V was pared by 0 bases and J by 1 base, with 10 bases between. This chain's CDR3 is CASSQDRGPSYEQYF. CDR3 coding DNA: TGTGCCAGCAGCCAAGATCGGGGACCGTCCTACGAGCAGTACTTC.

The CDR3 spells CASSLARGTGITEAFF. CDR3 nucleotide sequence: TGTGCCAGCAGCTTAGCTCGCGGGACAGGGATCACTGAAGCTTTCTTT. The chain carries TRBV11-2 and TRBJ1-1; 9 nucleotides agree with TRBD1. This CDR3 region has 16 residues. Germline-derived CDR1 and CDR2 are SGHAT and FQNNGV. The J segment lost 4 bases and the V segment lost 1 base, leaving 7 bases of the junction unmatched.

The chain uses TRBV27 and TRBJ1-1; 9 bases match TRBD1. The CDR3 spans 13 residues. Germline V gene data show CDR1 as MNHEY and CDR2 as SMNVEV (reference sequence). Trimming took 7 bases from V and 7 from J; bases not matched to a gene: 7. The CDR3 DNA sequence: TGTGCCAGCAACGACAGGGGGATTGGTGAAGCTTTCTTT. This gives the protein CASNDRGIGEAFF.

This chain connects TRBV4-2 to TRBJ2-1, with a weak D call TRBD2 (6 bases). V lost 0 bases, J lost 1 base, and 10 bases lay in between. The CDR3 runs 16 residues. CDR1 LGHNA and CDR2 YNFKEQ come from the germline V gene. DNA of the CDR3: TGTGCCAGCAGCCAAGAACGGGGGAGGTCCTACAATGAGCAGTTCTTC. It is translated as CASSQERGRSYNEQFF.

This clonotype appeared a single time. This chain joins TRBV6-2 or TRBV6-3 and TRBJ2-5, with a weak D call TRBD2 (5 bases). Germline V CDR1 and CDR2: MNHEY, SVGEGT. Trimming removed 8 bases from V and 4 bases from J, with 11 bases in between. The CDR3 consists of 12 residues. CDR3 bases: TGTGCCAGCCTCGAGCGGCCAGAGACCCAGTACTTC. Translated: CASLERPETQYF.

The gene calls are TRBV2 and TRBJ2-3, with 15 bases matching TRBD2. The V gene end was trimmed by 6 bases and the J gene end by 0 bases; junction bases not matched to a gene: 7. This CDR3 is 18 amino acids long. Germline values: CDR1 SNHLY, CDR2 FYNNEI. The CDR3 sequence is CASSPGTSGGFSTDTQYF. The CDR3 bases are TGTGCCAGCAGCCCCGGGACTAGCGGGGGGTTTAGCACAGATACGCAGTATTTT.

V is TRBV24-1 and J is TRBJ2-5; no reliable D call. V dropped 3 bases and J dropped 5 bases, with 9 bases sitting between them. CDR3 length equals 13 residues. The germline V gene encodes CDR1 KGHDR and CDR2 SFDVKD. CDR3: CATSDLVTETQYF. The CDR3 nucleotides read TGTGCCACCAGTGATCTCGTTACGGAGACCCAGTACTTC.

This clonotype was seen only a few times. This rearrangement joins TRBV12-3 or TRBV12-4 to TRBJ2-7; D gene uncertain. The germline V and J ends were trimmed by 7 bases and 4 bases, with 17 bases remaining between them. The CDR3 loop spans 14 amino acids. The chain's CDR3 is CASTDDGQRYEQYF. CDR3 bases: TGTGCCAGCACCGACGACGGCCAGAGATACGAGCAGTACTTC.

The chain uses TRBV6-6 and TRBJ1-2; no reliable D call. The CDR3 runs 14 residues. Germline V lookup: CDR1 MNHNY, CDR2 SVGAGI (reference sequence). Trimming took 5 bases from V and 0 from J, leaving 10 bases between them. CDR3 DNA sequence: TGTGCCAGCAGTCCACAGTCTTCTAACTATGGCTACACCTTC. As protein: CASSPQSSNYGYTF.

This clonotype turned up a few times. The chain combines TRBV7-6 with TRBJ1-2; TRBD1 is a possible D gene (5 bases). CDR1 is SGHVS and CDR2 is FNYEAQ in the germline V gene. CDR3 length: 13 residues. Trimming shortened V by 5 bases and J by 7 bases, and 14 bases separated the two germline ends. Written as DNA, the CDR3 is TGTGCCAGCAGCATTTCGGGGGGGGGTGGCTACACCTTC. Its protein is CASSISGGGGYTF.

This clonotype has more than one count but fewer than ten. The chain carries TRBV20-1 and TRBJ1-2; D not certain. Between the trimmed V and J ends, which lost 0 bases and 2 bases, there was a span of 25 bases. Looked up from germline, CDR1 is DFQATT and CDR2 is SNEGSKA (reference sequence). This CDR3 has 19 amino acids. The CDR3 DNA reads TGCAGTGCTAGAGATCGAGCCATTGCTGACCCACACAAGAACTATGGCTACACCTTC. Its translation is CSARDRAIADPHKNYGYTF.

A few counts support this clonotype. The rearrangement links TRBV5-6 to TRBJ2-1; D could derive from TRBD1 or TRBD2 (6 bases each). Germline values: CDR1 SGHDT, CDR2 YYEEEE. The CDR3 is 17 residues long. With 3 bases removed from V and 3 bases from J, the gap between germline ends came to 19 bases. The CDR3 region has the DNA TGTGCCAGCAGCTCCCCTACAAGGGGGGCATTCTACAATGAGCAGTTCTTC. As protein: CASSSPTRGAFYNEQFF.

DNA of the CDR3: TGTGCCAGCAGCCAAGAAAGGGCTCTCCCAATCACAGATACGCAGTATTTT. This encodes CASSQERALPITDTQYF. The chain joins TRBV4-2 to TRBJ2-3, with D unclear. The V gene lost 0 bases and the J gene lost 2 bases, with 15 bases spanning the gap. Germline V gene lookup returns CDR1 LGHNA and CDR2 YNFKEQ. There are 17 residues in the CDR3.

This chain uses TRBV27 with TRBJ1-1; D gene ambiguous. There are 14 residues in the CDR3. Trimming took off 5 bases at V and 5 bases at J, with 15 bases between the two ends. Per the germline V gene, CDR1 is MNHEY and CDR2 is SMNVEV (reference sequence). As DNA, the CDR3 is TGTGCCAGCAGTGGCGGTTCGGGTGATACTGAAGCTTTCTTT. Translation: CASSGGSGDTEAFF.